This TCR beta chain was identified in a study of blood T cell repertoires in COVID-19. The wider study: Specimens from acute and convalescent COVID-19 originated in the United States, Italy and Spain. PBMCs, B-cell-depleted T cells, or T cells were the source of the cDNA or gDNA that made up the material.

How the authors handled the data: Amplification with reference gene primers provided the estimates of nucleated cell counts. The table came from immunoSEQ multiplex PCR; TCRdb's copy has only in-frame clones and leaves some out. Clone size and the V and J calls come from that table; the DNA yielded D and trimming. This sample has roughly 250,000 clones, with about 89% found just once. This clone was seen only once. This CDR3 spans 11 amino acids. Germline assignment: CDR1 MDHEN and CDR2 SYDVKM. Trimming pared 4 bases from V and 8 bases from J, leaving 8 bases between. This clonotype was obtained from a young man with acute or convalescent COVID-19. The sample comprised peripheral blood. The chain recombines TRBV28 with TRBJ1-2; D call uncertain. The DNA of the CDR3 is TGTGCCAGCAGTTCACAGCGGGGCTACACCTTC. Its protein is CASSSQRGYTF.